The entry that follows covers one T cell receptor (beta chain) sequence. The sample is drawn from a study of T-cell reconstitution after alpha-beta-depleted transplantation in children. TCRbeta library preparation incorporated unique molecular identifiers. TCRdb ran MiXCR on the PCR reads and lists one entry per CDR3 protein. The sample lists about a million distinct CDR3 sequences; about 29% were seen once. V lost 1 base, J lost 1 base, and 8 bases lay in between. This CDR3 is 14 amino acids long. CDR1 is SGHRS and CDR2 is YFSETQ in the germline V gene. The chain recombines TRBV5-1 with TRBJ1-1, with unresolved D. The sequence derives from a boy under two years old who had a stem cell transplant for SCID, so the T cells may come from the graft donor. Sequencing used PBMCs, mostly from graft donor cells, obtained 360 days after TCRalphabeta/CD19-depleted stem cell transplant. The CDR3 is CASSLRITNTEAFF. In DNA, the CDR3 is TGCGCCAGCAGCTTGAGGATAACGAACACTGAAGCTTTCTTT.